The 5 T cell receptor beta chains presented below share a single source sample, sequenced in a study of OX40 agonist ivuxolimab in advanced cancers. Clones were sequenced by immunoSEQ multiplex PCR, and TCRdb holds only the in-frame ones, with some missing. The sample holds 13,000 to 15,000 clones, over 75% seen once. Sequencing was performed on CD4+ or CD8+ T cells sorted from blood, taken in a trial of the OX40 agonist ivuxolimab. These receptors all stem from an adult with an advanced solid tumor such as melanoma, head and neck, liver or kidney cancer.

This clone has just a few counts. CDR3 DNA sequence: TGTGCCGGCCGGGTGGATGGCTACGAGCAGTACTTC. This sequence encodes CAGRVDGYEQYF. The chain recombines TRBV2 with TRBJ2-7; D not certain. The germline V and J ends were trimmed by 11 bases and 3 bases, with 14 bases remaining between them. CDR1 is SNHLY, CDR2 FYNNEI, per germline. This CDR3 is built from 12 residues.

The rearrangement joins TRBV27 to TRBJ2-1; 8 positions match TRBD1. CDR1 and CDR2 from the germline V gene are MNHEY and SMNVEV (reference sequence). The trim removed 5 bases at V and 0 bases at J, leaving 6 bases unmatched. The CDR3 loop spans 16 amino acids. This CDR3 is CASSNATGVSYNEQFF. CDR3 DNA: TGTGCCAGCAGTAACGCGACAGGGGTCTCCTACAATGAGCAGTTCTTC.

The chain carries TRBV12-5 and TRBJ2-2; D not certain. Germline V CDR1 and CDR2: LGHNT, FRNRAP. V dropped 2 bases and J dropped 6 bases, with 13 bases sitting between them. The CDR3 is 15 amino acids. The CDR3 region is CASGLPPQFPGELFF. Here the CDR3 DNA reads TGTGCTAGTGGTTTGCCCCCTCAGTTCCCCGGGGAGCTGTTTTTT.

The rearrangement joins TRBV6-5 to TRBJ2-1, with a possible D match to TRBD1 (6 bases). Trimming removed 5 bases at V and 6 bases at J, with 8 bases between. The CDR3 is 12 residues long. CDR1 is MNHEY and CDR2 is SVGAGI in the germline V gene. The CDR3 here is CASSLQGNEQFF. CDR3 DNA: TGTGCCAGCAGTCTACAGGGCAATGAGCAGTTCTTC.

The V and J genes are TRBV18 and TRBJ2-7; 10 bases align to TRBD2. With 1 base clipped from V and 4 bases from J, the junction kept 13 bases outside the gene matches. The CDR3 consists of 18 residues. CDR1 is KGHSH, CDR2 LQKENI, per germline. CDR3 amino acids: CASSPRWASGSISYEQYF. The CDR3, as DNA: TGTGCCAGCTCACCACGGTGGGCTAGCGGGAGTATTTCGTACGAGCAGTACTTC.